Below, 11 T cell receptor beta chains from the same sample are listed, as sequenced in a study of blood T cells in healthy people across ages. With a J-beta primer mix and a sample-barcoded 5' primer, a second PCR ran about 7 to 11 cycles. Each CDR3 protein gets one entry after TCRdb re-called the 5' RACE reads with MiXCR. The table includes some 640,000 distinct CDR3 sequences, 25% to 35% detected once. Sequenced: blood. Every receptor here comes from an elderly woman in good health.

The sample holds many counts of this clonotype. The CDR3 sequence is CSASGPVPQETQYF. As DNA, the CDR3 is TGCAGTGCTAGCGGCCCAGTCCCACAAGAGACCCAGTACTTC. V usage is TRBV20-1 and J usage is TRBJ2-5; no reliable D call. CDR1 DFQATT and CDR2 SNEGSKA come from the germline V gene (reference sequence). The V end was cut by 3 bases, the J end by 2 bases, with 13 bases between. This CDR3 is built from 14 residues.

As concerns this clonotype: A much larger clone lies one base from this, so it may be a read error. The chain uses TRBV9 and TRBJ2-1; TRBD1 aligns across 8 bases. The J segment lost 13 bases and the V segment lost 3 bases, leaving 18 bases of the junction unmatched. Germline-derived CDR1 and CDR2 are SGDLS and YYNGEE. The CDR3 has 16 residues. CDR3 residues: CASSGARDRFDETQFF. CDR3 DNA: TGTGCCAGCAGCGGAGCCAGGGACAGGTTCGATGAGACCCAGTTCTTC.

V is TRBV3-1 and J is TRBJ1-2; the D is unclear. CDR1 is LGHDT, CDR2 YNNKEL, per germline (reference sequence). Trimming pared 3 bases from V and 4 bases from J, leaving 18 bases between. The CDR3 totals 16 residues. CDR3 residues: CASSQGQAGRVYGYTF. CDR3 DNA sequence: TGTGCCAGCAGCCAGGGTCAGGCAGGAAGGGTCTATGGCTACACCTTC.

The chain has TRBV9 and TRBJ1-2, with D unclear. CDR1 is SGDLS and CDR2 is YYNGEE in the germline V gene. The V and J ends lost 2 bases and 8 bases respectively, with 7 bases between them. The CDR3 length is 11 residues. CDR3 coding DNA: TGTGCCAGCAGCGTCGGGAGGGGCTACACCTTC. Translating gives CASSVGRGYTF.

About this clonotype itself: A much larger clone is a single base away; this may be a read error. This chain uses TRBV9 with TRBJ1-2, with 8 bases aligning to TRBD1. The length of the CDR3 is 13 residues. Trimming cost V 4 bases and J 8 bases; bases outside gene matches: 7. CDR1 and CDR2 (germline): SGDLS, YYNGEE. CDR3 bases: TGTGCCAGCAGCACTACAGGGGGTTTGGGCTACACCTTC. This gives the protein CASSTTGGLGYTF. Supplemented by reference TRBV9 and TRBJ1-2, the full variable domain reads DSGVTQTPKHLITATGQRVTLRCSPRSGDLSVYWYQQSLDQGLQFLIQYYNGEERAKGNILERFSAQQFPDLHSELNLSSLELGDSALYFCASSTTGGLGYTFGSGTRLTVV.

The sample holds many counts of this clonotype. This sequence joins TRBV4-3 and TRBJ1-5; no reliable D call. V lost 0 bases and J 4 bases, leaving 10 bases between the germline ends. The CDR3 consists of 15 residues. Per the germline V gene, CDR1 is LGHNA and CDR2 is YSLEER. Written as DNA, the CDR3 is TGCGCCAGCAGCCAAGATTTAGGGCATAATCAGCCCCAGCATTTT. It yields the protein CASSQDLGHNQPQHF.

CDR3 nucleotide sequence: TGTGCCATCAGTGAGTCGACAAGTCGGGACCAAGAGACCCAGTACTTC. Encoded protein: CAISESTSRDQETQYF. This sequence joins TRBV10-3 and TRBJ2-5; D is unresolved. Between the trimmed V and J ends, which lost 0 bases and 0 bases, there was a span of 11 bases. CDR1 and CDR2 from the germline V gene are ENHRY and SYGVKD. The CDR3 is 16 residues long.

This clonotype was seen many times. The chain carries TRBV7-2 and TRBJ2-5, with D uncertain. The length of the CDR3 is 12 residues. Trimming cost V 5 bases and J 5 bases, with 9 bases left between them. Germline-derived CDR1 and CDR2 are SGHTA and FQGNSA. CDR3 sequence: CASSALQETQYF. The CDR3 DNA is TGTGCCAGCAGCGCGCTGCAGGAGACCCAGTACTTC.

The sample holds many counts of this clonotype. The CDR3 protein is CASSSSRYNEQFF. The DNA of the CDR3 is TGTGCCAGCAGCTCTAGCAGATACAATGAGCAGTTCTTC. The genes are TRBV6-6 and TRBJ2-1, with a possible D match to TRBD2 (5 bases). This CDR3 comprises 13 residues. Germline values: CDR1 MNHNY, CDR2 SVGAGI (reference sequence). V was cut by 6 bases and J by 4 bases, with 10 bases left in between.

This clonotype was observed at least ten times. This chain uses TRBV3-1 with TRBJ1-2; TRBD1 agrees at 7 bases. V lost 4 bases and J lost 4; bases outside the gene matches: 6. The CDR3 totals 14 residues. Germline loops: CDR1 LGHDT, CDR2 YNNKEL (reference sequence). The CDR3 protein is CASSPQGGPYGYTF. The CDR3, as DNA: TGTGCCAGCAGCCCCCAGGGGGGCCCCTATGGCTACACCTTC.

This clonotype was seen a handful of times. The chain uses TRBV20-1 and TRBJ2-3; 8 bases agree with TRBD1. The trim removed 1 base at V and 4 bases at J, leaving 7 bases unmatched. This CDR3 has 15 amino acids. Germline CDR1 reads DFQATT; CDR2 reads SNEGSKA (reference sequence). The CDR3 sequence is CSARAPRGLADTQYF. The CDR3 DNA reads TGCAGTGCTAGAGCCCCCAGGGGGCTTGCAGATACGCAGTATTTT.